These 23 T cell receptor beta chains came from one sample sequenced in a study of identical twins. TCRdb analysed the 5' RACE reads with MiXCR anew, one entry per CDR3 protein. The data hold roughly 250,000 distinct CDR3 sequences, with approximately 6.8% observed a single time. The same specimen was also included in a second study, on yellow fever vaccine responses in identical twins.

The sample comprised CD8+ T cells sorted from blood. These receptors all stem from a woman younger than 30 in good health.

V usage is TRBV16 and J usage is TRBJ1-2; D gene uncertain. The CDR3 length is 11 residues. V was cut by 7 bases and J by 2 bases, with 5 bases left in between. Germline V gene lookup returns CDR1 KGHSY and CDR2 FQNENV. CDR3 bases: TGTGCCAGCACCAGGAACTATGGCTACACCTTC. Translated, it gives CASTRNYGYTF.

This clonotype showed up many times. V gene TRBV6-5 combines with J gene TRBJ1-2; 8 positions agree with TRBD1. V gave up 6 bases and J gave up 5 bases; unmatched junction bases: 17. The CDR3 length is 17 residues. Germline V gives CDR1 MNHEY, CDR2 SVGAGI. The CDR3 DNA is TGTGCCAGCAGATTCCTCTCAACCGGGACAGGAGAATATGGCTACACCTTC. Translating it yields CASRFLSTGTGEYGYTF.

This clonotype occurred a few times. The J gene is TRBJ1-2, the V gene TRBV7-9; D not resolved. This CDR3 contains 13 residues. Trimming stripped 5 bases from V and 2 bases from J, with 9 bases between. CDR1 is SEHNR, CDR2 FQNEAQ, per germline (reference sequence). In nucleotides, the CDR3 is TGTGCCAGCAGCCATGAGGCAAACTATGGCTACACCTTC. Translated: CASSHEANYGYTF.

This clonotype came up many times. The chain employs TRBV29-1 and TRBJ2-3; D gene unclear. The ends were cut back, 1 base at V and 0 bases at J, with 11 bases in the middle. CDR1 and CDR2 (germline): SQVTM, ANQGSEA. The CDR3 has 15 residues. The CDR3 reads CSVEGPPTSTDTQYF. CDR3 coding DNA: TGCAGCGTTGAAGGGCCACCGACTAGCACAGATACGCAGTATTTT.

This clonotype showed up just a few times. The V and J genes are TRBV15 and TRBJ2-1; a possible D gene is TRBD2 (5 bases). V lost 2 bases, J lost 8 bases, and 13 bases lay in between. The CDR3 spans 14 residues. The germline V gene has CDR1 LNHNV and CDR2 YYDKDF (reference sequence). CDR3 nucleotide sequence: TGTGCCACCAGCAGATCGGAGGTAATCCATGAGCAGTTCTTC. It yields the protein CATSRSEVIHEQFF.

This clonotype was recorded at least ten times. The chain combines TRBV9 with TRBJ1-4, with TRBD1 as a possible D gene (5 bases). The V gene's germline CDR1 is SGDLS and CDR2 YYNGEE. The CDR3 contains 14 residues. V lost 0 bases and J lost 6, with 9 bases in between. CDR3 nucleotides: TGTGCCAGCAGCGTAGGAGGGGTGGATGAAAAACTGTTTTTT. Translated: CASSVGGVDEKLFF. Variable domain in full (rest from reference TRBV9 and TRBJ1-4): DSGVTQTPKHLITATGQRVTLRCSPRSGDLSVYWYQQSLDQGLQFLIQYYNGEERAKGNILERFSAQQFPDLHSELNLSSLELGDSALYFCASSVGGVDEKLFFGSGTQLSVL.

V is TRBV7-8 and J is TRBJ2-7, with D tentatively TRBD2 (6 bases). Trimming took off 2 bases at V and 4 bases at J, with 12 bases between the two ends. The V gene's germline CDR1 is SGHVS and CDR2 FQNEAQ. The CDR3 consists of 14 residues. The CDR3 spells CASSLTSSTYEQYF. The CDR3 DNA sequence: TGTGCCAGCAGCTTAACTAGCAGTACTTACGAGCAGTACTTC.

This clonotype turned up a few times. V gene TRBV20-1 combines with J gene TRBJ2-7; D may be TRBD1 or TRBD2 (7 bases each). Per germline, CDR1 DFQATT and CDR2 SNEGSKA (reference sequence). V lost 8 bases and J lost 5, with 25 bases in between. This CDR3 has 15 residues. For the CDR3, the DNA is TGCAGTTCGATCAACCCCCAGGGGGGGATCGACGAGCAGTACTTC. Its protein is CSSINPQGGIDEQYF.

This clonotype was seen only a few times. The chain recombines TRBV7-6 with TRBJ2-2; D is uncertain. The CDR3 spans 14 residues. Germline loops: CDR1 SGHVS, CDR2 FNYEAQ. V lost 1 base, J lost 8 bases, and 11 bases lay in between. CDR3 DNA: TGTGCCAGCAGCTTAGATCGGCTTAATGGGGAGCTGTTTTTT. Protein product: CASSLDRLNGELFF.

J is TRBJ2-3 and V is TRBV28, with a possible D match to TRBD2 (5 bases). Germline V gene lookup returns CDR1 MDHEN and CDR2 SYDVKM. V dropped 3 bases and J dropped 6 bases, with 7 bases sitting between them. The CDR3 consists of 12 residues. This CDR3 reads CASSFERDTQYF. The CDR3 DNA is TGTGCCAGCAGTTTTGAGCGGGATACGCAGTATTTT.

V and J are TRBV2 and TRBJ2-3, with 8 nucleotides matching TRBD1. Germline V CDR1 and CDR2: SNHLY, FYNNEI. V gave up 3 bases and J gave up 1 base; unmatched junction bases: 3. The CDR3 extends over 15 amino acids. CDR3 sequence: CASSDRTGRTDTQYF. The CDR3 DNA sequence: TGTGCCAGCAGTGACCGGACAGGGCGCACAGATACGCAGTATTTT.

This clonotype was detected many times. The CDR3 here is CASSYSNGSPGELFF. In nucleotides, the CDR3 is TGTGCCAGCAGTTACTCGAACGGGTCACCCGGGGAGCTGTTTTTT. J is TRBJ2-2 and V is TRBV6-5, with D hard to call. This CDR3 is 15 amino acids long. Deletions cut 0 bases from V and 6 bases from J, with 11 bases between. Per germline, CDR1 MNHEY and CDR2 SVGAGI.

The chain is built from TRBV7-6 and TRBJ1-4; perhaps TRBD1 as D (6 bases). The CDR3 has 17 residues. Germline CDR1 reads SGHVS; CDR2 reads FNYEAQ. The V and J ends lost 4 bases and 2 bases respectively, with 17 bases between them. CDR3 bases: TGTGCCAGCAGCTCCCGGGACAAGGAAGGGACTAATGAAAAACTGTTTTTT. This codes for CASSSRDKEGTNEKLFF. The full variable domain, with the rest looked up from reference TRBV7-6 and TRBJ1-4, is GAGVSQSPRYKVTKRGQDVALRCDPISGHVSLYWYRQALGQGPEFLTYFNYEAQQDKSGLPNDRFSAERPEGSISTLTIQRTEQRDSAMYRCASSSRDKEGTNEKLFFGSGTQLSVL.

In this sample, this clonotype turned up many times. CDR3 sequence: CASSTHRGGLRNEQFF. CDR3 sequence (DNA): TGTGCCAGCAGCACCCATCGGGGGGGCCTGAGGAATGAGCAGTTCTTC. V usage is TRBV3-1 and J usage is TRBJ2-1, with 8 bases aligning to TRBD2. Germline V gene data show CDR1 as LGHDT and CDR2 as YNNKEL (reference sequence). The CDR3 extends over 16 amino acids. Trimming at V came to 5 bases and at J to 7 bases, leaving 13 bases not matched to a gene.

This clonotype was counted many times. In DNA form, the CDR3 reads TGTGCCAGCAGCTTAGGGCCATTGCAGTTCTTC. It specifies CASSLGPLQFF. This chain joins TRBV7-9 and TRBJ2-1; D unclear. V dropped 1 base and J dropped 12 bases, with 7 bases sitting between them. The germline gives CDR1 SEHNR, CDR2 FQNEAQ (reference sequence). CDR3 size: 11 residues.

This clonotype was seen ten or more times. V and J are TRBV7-9 and TRBJ1-2; D remains ambiguous. Trimming removed 0 bases from V and 0 bases from J, with 5 bases in between. The CDR3 consists of 14 residues. Germline V gene sequence: CDR1 SEHNR, CDR2 FQNEAQ (reference sequence). CDR3 sequence reads: CASSLADANYGYTF. The CDR3 nucleotides are TGTGCCAGCAGCTTAGCGGACGCTAACTATGGCTACACCTTC.

This clonotype showed up many times. The CDR3 reads CSVEEVLATSYNEQFF. Here the CDR3 DNA reads TGCAGCGTTGAAGAAGTCCTAGCGACCTCCTACAATGAGCAGTTCTTC. The chain has TRBV29-1 and TRBJ2-1, with D perhaps TRBD2 (6 bases). Deletions cut 0 bases from V and 0 bases from J, with 12 bases between. Germline values: CDR1 SQVTM, CDR2 ANQGSEA. This CDR3 has 16 residues.

The table lists this clonotype with many counts. V gene TRBV15 combines with J gene TRBJ2-5; D might be TRBD1 (7 bases). This CDR3 region has 12 residues. Germline-derived CDR1 and CDR2 are LNHNV and YYDKDF (reference sequence). Trimming removed 8 bases from V and 3 bases from J, with 10 bases in between. Here the CDR3 DNA reads TGTGCCACCGGGGGGACAGAAGAGACCCAGTACTTC. This codes for CATGGTEETQYF.

Only a few counts were recorded for this clonotype. CDR3: CAISDVGSNSPLHF. CDR3 DNA sequence: TGTGCCATCAGTGATGTTGGGTCTAATTCACCCCTCCACTTT. The genes are TRBV10-3 and TRBJ1-6; D is ambiguous. The CDR3 runs to 14 residues. Germline V gene sequence: CDR1 ENHRY, CDR2 SYGVKD. Trimming took off 3 bases at V and 6 bases at J, with 9 bases between the two ends.

V gene TRBV29-1 combines with J gene TRBJ2-2; 8 bases map to TRBD2. This CDR3 contains 14 residues. Germline CDR1 is SQVTM and CDR2 is ANQGSEA. The V segment lost 5 bases and the J segment 6 bases; nucleotides outside the gene matches: 8. The CDR3 region has the DNA TGCAGCGTTAGCGCCGGGGGGGGATCCGGGGAGCTGTTTTTT. Encoded protein: CSVSAGGGSGELFF.

This clonotype was counted ten times or more. The rearrangement uses TRBV10-1 and TRBJ2-1; 8 bases match TRBD2. Germline V gives CDR1 WNHNN, CDR2 SYGVQD (reference sequence). The CDR3 covers 14 residues. The V gene end was trimmed by 6 bases and the J gene end by 5 bases; junction bases not matched to a gene: 6. The CDR3 protein is CASRAAGEDNEQFF. CDR3 sequence (DNA): TGCGCCAGCAGGGCAGCGGGAGAGGACAATGAGCAGTTCTTC.

There are a few counts of this clonotype. The chain uses TRBV6-2 or TRBV6-3 and TRBJ2-1; the match to TRBD2 covers 15 bases. V shed 5 bases and J 8 bases; nucleotides not matched to a gene: 7. CDR1 and CDR2 from the germline V gene are MNHEY and SVGEGT. The CDR3 has 16 amino acids. CDR3 DNA sequence: TGTGCCAGCAGTCGGACTAGCGGGGGGGTGGACGATGAGCAGTTCTTC. This encodes CASSRTSGGVDDEQFF.

This clonotype has just a few counts. The chain joins TRBV5-6 to TRBJ2-7, with 11 positions matching TRBD1. Germline V gene sequence: CDR1 SGHDT, CDR2 YYEEEE. This CDR3 spans 22 amino acids. J was trimmed by 4 bases and V by 1 base; bases with no gene match: 25. The CDR3 here is CASSLRGDPGTGGIGARYEQYF. The CDR3 DNA follows: TGTGCCAGCAGCTTGCGGGGGGATCCCGGGACAGGGGGGATTGGGGCTAGATACGAGCAGTACTTC.